This note documents a single T cell receptor beta chain sequence. This entry belongs to a study of memory CD4+ T cells and cytomegalovirus serostatus. Study as a whole: Healthy Belgian adult donors included roughly nine CMV-positive and fewer than 25 CMV-negative people.

Authors' data handling: Out-of-frame sequences were removed, leaving a few million distinct TCRbeta sequences. The assay was immunoSEQ multiplex PCR, and TCRdb's table has in-frame clones only and misses some. The DNA gave D and trimming, while V, J and clone size come from that table. The sample contains approximately 60,000 clones, roughly 77% of which appear only once. CDR1 and CDR2 from the germline V gene are SEHNR and FQNEAQ (reference sequence). The V segment lost 5 bases and the J segment 8 bases; nucleotides outside the gene matches: 7. The CDR3 extends over 13 amino acids. The sort gate was single viable CD3+CD4+CD8-CD45RO+ cells for memory CD4+ T cells.

The TCR comes from an adult in good health and CMV-seropositive. Sequencing used memory CD4+ T cells from blood. This chain uses TRBV7-9 with TRBJ1-2; TRBD1 matches at 8 bases. This CDR3 reads CASSVQGAKGYTF. In DNA form, the CDR3 reads TGTGCCAGCAGCGTCCAGGGGGCGAAGGGCTACACCTTC.